One sample yielded the 27 T cell receptor beta chains listed below, sequenced in a study of CD8 T cells in ankylosing spondylitis. Study-level results: Roughly eight highly homologous variants made up a TCR beta motif that seemed to typify ankylosing spondylitis blood.

MiXCR, applied by TCRdb to the 5' RACE reads, yields one record per CDR3 protein. The sample has 700,000 to 1,000,000 distinct CDR3 sequences, about 11% seen once. These receptors' targets are unknown. Sequencing input: blood, either unsorted or a sorted T cell fraction (not recorded which). These receptors were taken from a male donor with ankylosing spondylitis.

This clonotype has a handful of counts. The chain carries TRBV7-2 and TRBJ1-2; no firm D call. Germline-derived CDR1 and CDR2 are SGHTA and FQGNSA. Trimming removed 5 bases at V and 4 bases at J, with 17 bases between. The CDR3 length is 15 residues. The CDR3 DNA reads TGTGCCAGCAGCCCTCTTAATCCCAGGCTCTATGGCTACACCTTC. As protein: CASSPLNPRLYGYTF.

The CDR3 region is CASSYPGQPYEQYF. The CDR3, as DNA: TGTGCCAGCAGTTACCCGGGACAGCCTTACGAGCAGTACTTC. This chain links TRBV6-5 with TRBJ2-7; 7 nucleotides line up with TRBD1. This CDR3 has 14 residues. Germline CDR1 reads MNHEY; CDR2 reads SVGAGI. V lost 2 bases and J lost 4; bases outside the gene matches: 5.

This clonotype came up many times. This sequence joins TRBV29-1 and TRBJ1-1; D gene ambiguous. Trimming removed 0 bases at V and 0 bases at J, with 5 bases between. The germline CDR1 and CDR2 sequences are SQVTM and ANQGSEA. This CDR3 region has 13 residues. The CDR3, as DNA: TGCAGCGTTGAAGATTGGGTGAACACTGAAGCTTTCTTT. Protein: CSVEDWVNTEAFF.

V usage is TRBV28 and J usage is TRBJ2-7; D gene ambiguous. The V end lost 6 bases, the J end lost 6 bases, and 12 bases lay between the germline ends. Germline lookup yields CDR1 MDHEN and CDR2 SYDVKM. The CDR3 covers 12 residues. This CDR3 reads CASRVSRFEQYF. The CDR3 coding sequence is TGTGCCAGCAGGGTTTCCCGGTTCGAGCAGTACTTC.

The chain carries TRBV7-2 and TRBJ1-3; D is unclear. V gave up 5 bases and J gave up 6 bases, with 17 bases separating them. The germline V gene has CDR1 SGHTA and CDR2 FQGNSA. CDR3 length: 15 amino acids. The CDR3 sequence is CASSHKDGRLNTIYF. In nucleotides, the CDR3 is TGTGCCAGCAGCCATAAGGACGGACGCCTAAACACCATATATTTT.

This clonotype has a handful of counts. The chain uses TRBV5-1 and TRBJ1-1, with 8 bases identical to TRBD1. The J segment lost 0 bases and the V segment lost 5 bases, leaving 15 bases of the junction unmatched. The CDR3 loop spans 18 amino acids. The germline V gene encodes CDR1 SGHRS and CDR2 YFSETQ. CDR3 protein: CASSLGIGTGDMNTEAFF. The CDR3 nucleotides read TGCGCCAGCAGTCTGGGCATCGGGACAGGAGACATGAACACTGAAGCTTTCTTT.

The V call is TRBV18, the J call TRBJ2-6; D uncertain. V was trimmed by 3 bases and J by 1 base, leaving 7 bases between them. Germline V CDR1 and CDR2: KGHSH, LQKENI. The CDR3 totals 15 residues. The CDR3 loop is CASSPVLSGANVLTF. The CDR3 nucleotides are TGTGCCAGCTCACCTGTTTTGTCTGGGGCCAACGTCCTGACTTTC. The complete variable domain, with remaining parts taken from reference TRBV18 and TRBJ2-6, reads NAGVMQNPRHLVRRRGQEARLRCSPMKGHSHVYWYRQLPEEGLKFMVYLQKENIIDESGMPKERFSAEFPKEGPSILRIQQVVRGDSAAYFCASSPVLSGANVLTFGAGSRLTVL.

The chain employs TRBV20-1 and TRBJ2-5; D gene ambiguous. The CDR3 has 13 amino acids. With 3 bases removed from V and 4 bases from J, the gap between germline ends came to 12 bases. The germline V gene has CDR1 DFQATT and CDR2 SNEGSKA (reference sequence). The chain's CDR3 is CSARDPQLETQYF. The CDR3 DNA reads as TGCAGTGCTAGGGACCCCCAGCTAGAGACCCAGTACTTC.

The table lists this clonotype with many counts. The rearrangement joins TRBV29-1 to TRBJ2-1, with no clear D. Trimming stripped 3 bases from V and 2 bases from J, with 5 bases between. CDR1 SQVTM and CDR2 ANQGSEA come from the germline V gene. The CDR3 consists of 12 residues. In DNA, the CDR3 is TGCAGCGTTGATTGGCCCTACAATGAGCAGTTCTTC. Translated: CSVDWPYNEQFF.

This chain joins TRBV18 and TRBJ2-3; TRBD1 aligns across 7 bases. V lost 8 bases and J lost 2; bases outside the gene matches: 7. Per the germline V gene, CDR1 is KGHSH and CDR2 is LQKENI. This CDR3 region has 14 residues. The CDR3 region is CASTTTGYTDTQYF. The CDR3, as DNA: TGTGCCAGCACGACGACAGGGTACACAGATACGCAGTATTTT.

This clonotype showed up many times. The chain recombines TRBV4-2 with TRBJ1-2; no firm D call. The germline V gene has CDR1 LGHNA and CDR2 YNFKEQ. The CDR3 contains 12 residues. Trimming shortened V by 1 base and J by 6 bases, and 6 bases separated the two germline ends. CDR3 residues: CASSQVGNGYTF. For the CDR3, the DNA is TGTGCCAGCAGCCAAGTGGGGAATGGCTACACCTTC.

This chain uses TRBV28 with TRBJ2-3, with TRBD2 as a possible D gene (7 bases). V lost 6 bases, J lost 6 bases, and 10 bases lay in between. The CDR3 extends over 12 amino acids. Germline lookup yields CDR1 MDHEN and CDR2 SYDVKM. CDR3 bases: TGTGCCAGCAGGGCGGGGGCCGATACGCAGTATTTT. Encoded protein: CASRAGADTQYF.

The CDR3 DNA reads TGTGCCAGCAGCTCACAGGGTGCCGGCACCGGGGAGCTGTTTTTT. Protein: CASSSQGAGTGELFF. This rearrangement joins TRBV7-9 to TRBJ2-2, with D possibly TRBD1 on 6 matching bases. CDR3 size: 15 residues. Looked up from germline, CDR1 is SEHNR and CDR2 is FQNEAQ (reference sequence). V shed 4 bases and J shed 4 bases, with 13 bases lying between them.

This clonotype was seen repeatedly, ten times or more. CDR3 in DNA: TGTGCCAGCAGTTACTCGGGACGGATCTCCTACGAGCAGTACTTC. It codes for CASSYSGRISYEQYF. This sequence joins TRBV6-5 and TRBJ2-7; D is tentatively TRBD1 or TRBD2 (5 bases each). The germline V and J ends were trimmed by 0 bases and 0 bases, with 9 bases remaining between them. Germline V gene data show CDR1 as MNHEY and CDR2 as SVGAGI. The CDR3 loop spans 15 amino acids.

This clonotype was counted many times. The chain joins TRBV20-1 to TRBJ1-6, with no clear D. Germline-derived CDR1 and CDR2 are DFQATT and SNEGSKA (reference sequence). The CDR3 covers 14 residues. The V gene lost 6 bases and the J gene lost 1 base, with 10 bases spanning the gap. The CDR3 region is CSAIAPSYNSPLHF. The CDR3 DNA is TGCAGTGCCATCGCGCCTTCCTATAATTCACCCCTCCACTTT.

A few counts support this clonotype. This chain connects TRBV4-2 to TRBJ1-1; the match to TRBD1 covers 8 bases. The CDR3 is 17 residues long. Germline CDR1 and CDR2: LGHNA and YNFKEQ. Unmatched junction bases numbered 13, after V lost 4 bases and J lost 3 bases. The CDR3 is CASSPADRERWDTEAFF. In nucleotides, the CDR3 is TGTGCCAGCAGCCCTGCGGACAGGGAGCGGTGGGACACTGAAGCTTTCTTT.

The gene calls are TRBV20-1 and TRBJ1-1; D unclear. There are 16 residues in the CDR3. Germline CDR1 DFQATT, CDR2 SNEGSKA (reference sequence). V was pared by 1 base and J by 0 bases, with 15 bases between. The CDR3 reads CSARALGMGMNTEAFF. CDR3 nucleotide sequence: TGCAGTGCTAGAGCCCTAGGCATGGGGATGAACACTGAAGCTTTCTTT.

The V and J genes are TRBV7-2 and TRBJ1-5; unclear D gene. Trimming removed 2 bases at V and 0 bases at J, with 14 bases between. From germline, CDR1 is SGHTA and CDR2 FQGNSA. CDR3 length: 17 amino acids. CDR3 DNA: TGTGCCAGCAGCTTACGGTTCGCGAACCCTAGCAATCAGCCCCAGCATTTT. This translates into CASSLRFANPSNQPQHF.

This clonotype has a count of ten or more. V and J are TRBV7-3 and TRBJ2-5; no clear D gene. Per the germline V gene, CDR1 is SGHTA and CDR2 is FQGTGA. The CDR3 is 15 residues long. V lost 4 bases and J 1 base, leaving 13 bases between the germline ends. CDR3: CASSSMDGFQETQYF. CDR3 in DNA: TGTGCCAGCAGCTCAATGGACGGATTCCAAGAGACCCAGTACTTC.

A few counts support this clonotype. This chain links TRBV9 with TRBJ2-3; D is possibly TRBD1 (6 bases). The ends were cut back, 4 bases at V and 2 bases at J, with 11 bases in the middle. Germline V CDR1 and CDR2: SGDLS, YYNGEE. This CDR3 spans 14 amino acids. CDR3 sequence reads: CASSMTGLTDTQYF. DNA for the CDR3: TGTGCCAGCAGCATGACAGGCCTCACAGATACGCAGTATTTT.

The chain has TRBV7-9 and TRBJ2-7, with a weak D call TRBD2 (5 bases). Germline CDR1 is SEHNR and CDR2 is FQNEAQ (reference sequence). The CDR3 has 15 residues. V dropped 1 base and J dropped 3 bases, with 13 bases sitting between them. The CDR3 here is CASSLVGVGDYEQYF. Written as DNA, the CDR3 is TGTGCCAGCAGCTTAGTCGGGGTCGGCGACTACGAGCAGTACTTC.

This clonotype was detected ten times or more. The chain combines TRBV4-2 with TRBJ2-4, with D tentatively TRBD1 (5 bases). Germline CDR1 reads LGHNA; CDR2 reads YNFKEQ. This CDR3 has 15 residues. Trimming removed 4 bases at V and 0 bases at J, with 10 bases between. CDR3 sequence (DNA): TGTGCCAGCAGCCCCCTCGGACAAGCCAAAAACATTCAGTACTTC. The encoded protein is CASSPLGQAKNIQYF.

The chain recombines TRBV2 with TRBJ2-5, with a possible D match to TRBD2 (6 bases). Germline assignment: CDR1 SNHLY and CDR2 FYNNEI. The CDR3 sequence is 16 residues long. V was shortened by 3 bases and J by 4 bases, with 18 bases between the two germline ends. The CDR3 sequence: CASSEELGGILETQYF. The CDR3 coding sequence is TGTGCCAGCAGTGAGGAATTGGGGGGAATTTTAGAGACCCAGTACTTC.

The gene calls are TRBV20-1 and TRBJ2-1; 8 positions match TRBD2. V dropped 0 bases and J dropped 7; count of bases not matched to a gene: 17. The V gene's germline CDR1 is DFQATT and CDR2 SNEGSKA (reference sequence). The CDR3 spans 18 residues. The chain's CDR3 is CSARDPPGSGSFQNEQFF. The CDR3 coding sequence is TGCAGTGCTAGAGATCCCCCAGGAAGCGGGAGTTTTCAGAATGAGCAGTTCTTC.

V usage is TRBV7-2 and J usage is TRBJ2-1, with D possibly matching TRBD2 (6 bases). The CDR3 is made up of 16 amino acids. V shed 1 base and J shed 4 bases, with 14 bases lying between them. Germline V lookup: CDR1 SGHTA, CDR2 FQGNSA. CDR3 sequence reads: CASSLVARGAYNEQFF. CDR3 nucleotides: TGTGCCAGCAGCTTAGTTGCTCGCGGGGCATACAATGAGCAGTTCTTC. The whole variable domain, remainder taken from reference TRBV7-2 and TRBJ2-1, is GAGVSQSPSNKVTEKGKDVELRCDPISGHTALYWYRQSLGQGLEFLIYFQGNSAPDKSGLPSDRFSAERTGGSVSTLTIQRTQQEDSAVYLCASSLVARGAYNEQFFGPGTRLTVL.

This clonotype showed up just a few times. The chain has TRBV5-1 and TRBJ2-5; the match to TRBD2 covers 10 bases. Germline lookup yields CDR1 SGHRS and CDR2 YFSETQ. After removal of 0 bases from V and 9 bases from J, the junction contained 11 bases not matched to a gene. This CDR3 is built from 16 residues. In DNA, the CDR3 is TGCGCCAGCAGCTTGGCCGTAACTAGCGGGGATGGGGCCCAGTACTTC. Amino acid sequence: CASSLAVTSGDGAQYF.

This clonotype has at least ten counts. This chain uses TRBV19 with TRBJ1-1; D unclear. Germline V gene sequence: CDR1 LNHDA, CDR2 SQIVND (reference sequence). This CDR3 comprises 14 residues. The V end lost 9 bases, the J end lost 0 bases, and 14 bases lay between the germline ends. The CDR3 DNA is TGTGCCAGCTCTAGGCGTGGGGTGAACACTGAAGCTTTCTTT. This gives the protein CASSRRGVNTEAFF.